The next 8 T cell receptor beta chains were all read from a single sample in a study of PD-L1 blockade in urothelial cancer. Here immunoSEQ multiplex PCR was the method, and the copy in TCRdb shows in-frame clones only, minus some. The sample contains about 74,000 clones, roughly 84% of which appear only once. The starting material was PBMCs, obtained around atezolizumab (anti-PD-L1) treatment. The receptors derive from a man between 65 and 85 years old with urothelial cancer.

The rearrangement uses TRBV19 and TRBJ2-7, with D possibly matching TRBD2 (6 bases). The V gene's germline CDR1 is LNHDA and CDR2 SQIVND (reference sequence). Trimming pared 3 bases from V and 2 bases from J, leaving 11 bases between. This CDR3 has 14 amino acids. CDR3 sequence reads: CASSIGGLAYEQYF. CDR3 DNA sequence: TGTGCCAGTAGTATCGGGGGTCTGGCCTACGAGCAGTACTTC.

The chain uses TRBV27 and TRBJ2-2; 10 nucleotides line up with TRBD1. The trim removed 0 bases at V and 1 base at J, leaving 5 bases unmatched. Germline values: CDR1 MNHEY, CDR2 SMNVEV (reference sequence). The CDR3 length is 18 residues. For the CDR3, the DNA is TGTGCCAGCAGTTTATCGGAGACAGGGGGCCTGAACACCGGGGAGCTGTTTTTT. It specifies CASSLSETGGLNTGELFF.

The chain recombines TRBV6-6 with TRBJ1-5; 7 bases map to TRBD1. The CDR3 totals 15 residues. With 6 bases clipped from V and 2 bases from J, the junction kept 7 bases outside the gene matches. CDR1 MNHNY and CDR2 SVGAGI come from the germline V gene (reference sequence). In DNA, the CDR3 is TGTGCCAGCAGCCTGAGGGGGCTTGGCAATCAGCCCCAGCATTTT. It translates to CASSLRGLGNQPQHF.

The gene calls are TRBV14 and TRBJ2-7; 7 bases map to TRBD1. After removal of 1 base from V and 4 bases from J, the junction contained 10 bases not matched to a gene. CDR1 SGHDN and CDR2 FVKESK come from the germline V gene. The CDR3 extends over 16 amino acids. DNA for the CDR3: TGTGCCAGCAGCCAAGCTACGTGGACAGGCCGGTACGAGCAGTACTTC. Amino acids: CASSQATWTGRYEQYF.

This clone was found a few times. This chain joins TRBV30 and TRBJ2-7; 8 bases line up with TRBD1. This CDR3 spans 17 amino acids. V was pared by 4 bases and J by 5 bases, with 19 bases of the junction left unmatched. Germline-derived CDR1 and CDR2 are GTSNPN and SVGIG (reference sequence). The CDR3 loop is CAWKPGQAKLWLNEQYF. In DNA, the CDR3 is TGTGCCTGGAAACCGGGACAGGCTAAACTCTGGCTGAACGAGCAGTACTTC.

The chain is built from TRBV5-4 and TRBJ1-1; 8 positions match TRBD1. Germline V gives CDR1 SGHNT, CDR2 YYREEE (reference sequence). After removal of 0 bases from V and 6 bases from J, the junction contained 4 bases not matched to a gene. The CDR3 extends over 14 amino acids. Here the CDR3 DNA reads TGTGCCAGCAGCTTGGAGACAGGGGACGCTGAAGCTTTCTTT. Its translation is CASSLETGDAEAFF.

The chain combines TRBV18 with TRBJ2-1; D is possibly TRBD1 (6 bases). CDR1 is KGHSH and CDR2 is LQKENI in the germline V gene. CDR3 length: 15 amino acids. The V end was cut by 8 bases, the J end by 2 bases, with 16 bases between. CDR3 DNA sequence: TGTGCCAGCGGGATAGATGGGACAACCTACAATGAGCAGTTCTTC. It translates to CASGIDGTTYNEQFF.

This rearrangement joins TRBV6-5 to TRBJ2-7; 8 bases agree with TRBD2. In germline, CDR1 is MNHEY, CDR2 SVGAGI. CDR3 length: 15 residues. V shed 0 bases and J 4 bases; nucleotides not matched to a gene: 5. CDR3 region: CASSYSAGLAYEQYF. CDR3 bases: TGTGCCAGCAGTTACTCGGCCGGACTAGCATACGAGCAGTACTTC.